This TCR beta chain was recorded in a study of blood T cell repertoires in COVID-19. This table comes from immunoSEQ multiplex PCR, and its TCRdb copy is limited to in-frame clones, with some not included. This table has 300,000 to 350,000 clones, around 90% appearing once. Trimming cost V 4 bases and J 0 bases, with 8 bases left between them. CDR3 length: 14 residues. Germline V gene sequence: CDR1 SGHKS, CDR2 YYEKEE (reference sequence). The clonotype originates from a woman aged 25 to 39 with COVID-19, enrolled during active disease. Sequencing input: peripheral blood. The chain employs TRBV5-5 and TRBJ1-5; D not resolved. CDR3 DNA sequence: TGTGCCAGCAGCCGGGATCATAGCAATCAGCCCCAGCATTTT. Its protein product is CASSRDHSNQPQHF.